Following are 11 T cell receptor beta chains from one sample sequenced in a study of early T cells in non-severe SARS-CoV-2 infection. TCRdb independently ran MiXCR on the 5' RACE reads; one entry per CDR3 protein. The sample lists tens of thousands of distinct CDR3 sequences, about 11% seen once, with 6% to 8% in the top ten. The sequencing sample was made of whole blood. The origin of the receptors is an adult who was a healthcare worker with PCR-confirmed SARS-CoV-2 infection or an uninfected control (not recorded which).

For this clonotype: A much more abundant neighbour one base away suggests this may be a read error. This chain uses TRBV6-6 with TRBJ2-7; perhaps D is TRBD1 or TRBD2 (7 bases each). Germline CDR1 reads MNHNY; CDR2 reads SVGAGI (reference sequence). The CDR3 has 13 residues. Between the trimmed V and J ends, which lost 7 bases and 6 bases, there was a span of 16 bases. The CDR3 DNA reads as TGTGCCAGCACCCTCAGGGGGGGGAGCGAGCAGTACTTC. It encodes CASTLRGGSEQYF.

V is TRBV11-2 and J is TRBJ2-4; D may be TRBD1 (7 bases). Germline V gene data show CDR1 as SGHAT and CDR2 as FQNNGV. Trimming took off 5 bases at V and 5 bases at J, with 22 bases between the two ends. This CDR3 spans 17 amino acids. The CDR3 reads CASSPRGRGTGENIQYF. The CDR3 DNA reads TGTGCCAGCAGCCCCCGGGGCAGGGGGACTGGGGAAAACATTCAGTACTTC.

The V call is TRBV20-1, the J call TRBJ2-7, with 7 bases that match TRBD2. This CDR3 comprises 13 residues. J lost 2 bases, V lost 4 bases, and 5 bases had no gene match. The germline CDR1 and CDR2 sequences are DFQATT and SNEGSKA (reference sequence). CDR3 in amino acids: CSATWGGTYEQYF. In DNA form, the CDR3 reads TGCAGTGCTACGTGGGGGGGGACCTACGAGCAGTACTTC.

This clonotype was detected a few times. CDR3 sequence (DNA): TGTGCCAGCAGCAAAGTCATAGCGAGCGTCTCCTACGAGCAGTACTTC. It is translated as CASSKVIASVSYEQYF. The V call is TRBV21-1, the J call TRBJ2-7; TRBD2, as called in the table, went unchecked against the DNA. TRBV21-1 is recorded as a pseudogene. The CDR3 consists of 16 residues.

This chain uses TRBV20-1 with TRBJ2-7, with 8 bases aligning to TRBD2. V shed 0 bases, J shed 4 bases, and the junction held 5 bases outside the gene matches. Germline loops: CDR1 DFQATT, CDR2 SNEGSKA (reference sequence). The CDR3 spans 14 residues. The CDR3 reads CSARDTSGRYEQYF. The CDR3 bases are TGCAGTGCTAGAGATACGAGCGGGAGATACGAGCAGTACTTC.

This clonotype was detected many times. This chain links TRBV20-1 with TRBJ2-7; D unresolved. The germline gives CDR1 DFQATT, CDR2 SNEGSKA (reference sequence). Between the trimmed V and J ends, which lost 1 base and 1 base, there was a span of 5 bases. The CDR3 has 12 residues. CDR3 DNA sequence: TGCAGTGCTAGAGGTCCGTCCTACGAGCAGTACTTC. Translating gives CSARGPSYEQYF.

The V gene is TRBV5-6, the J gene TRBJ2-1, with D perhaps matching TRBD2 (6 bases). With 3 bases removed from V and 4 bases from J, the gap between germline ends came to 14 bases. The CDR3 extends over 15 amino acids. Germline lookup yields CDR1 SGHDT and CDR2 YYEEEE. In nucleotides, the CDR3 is TGTGCCAGCAGCTGGACCGGGACTGGATACAATGAGCAGTTCTTC. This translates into CASSWTGTGYNEQFF.

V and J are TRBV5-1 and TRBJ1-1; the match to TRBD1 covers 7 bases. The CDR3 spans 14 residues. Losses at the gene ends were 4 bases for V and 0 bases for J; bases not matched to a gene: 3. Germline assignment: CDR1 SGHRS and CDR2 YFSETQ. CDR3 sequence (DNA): TGCGCCAGCAGCATGACAGGGCTGAACACTGAAGCTTTCTTT. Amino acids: CASSMTGLNTEAFF. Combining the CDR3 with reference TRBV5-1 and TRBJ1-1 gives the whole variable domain KAGVTQTPRYLIKTRGQQVTLSCSPISGHRSVSWYQQTPGQGLQFLFEYFSETQRNKGNFPGRFSGRQFSNSRSEMNVSTLELGDSALYLCASSMTGLNTEAFFGQGTRLTVV.

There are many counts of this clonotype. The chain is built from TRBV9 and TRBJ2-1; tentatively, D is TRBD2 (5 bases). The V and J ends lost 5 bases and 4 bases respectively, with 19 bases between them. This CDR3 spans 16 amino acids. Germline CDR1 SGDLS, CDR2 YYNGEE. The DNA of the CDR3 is TGTGCCAGCAGTCCCCTAGGCCTAGCCGCTTACAATGAGCAGTTCTTC. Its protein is CASSPLGLAAYNEQFF.

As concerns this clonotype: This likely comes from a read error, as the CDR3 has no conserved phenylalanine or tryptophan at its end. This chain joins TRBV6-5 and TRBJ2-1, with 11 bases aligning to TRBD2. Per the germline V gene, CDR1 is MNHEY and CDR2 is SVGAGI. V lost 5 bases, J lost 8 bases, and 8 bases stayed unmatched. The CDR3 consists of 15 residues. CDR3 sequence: CASSQIAGGPDEQFS. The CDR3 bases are TGTGCCAGCAGTCAGATAGCGGGAGGGCCCGATGAGCAGTTCTCC.

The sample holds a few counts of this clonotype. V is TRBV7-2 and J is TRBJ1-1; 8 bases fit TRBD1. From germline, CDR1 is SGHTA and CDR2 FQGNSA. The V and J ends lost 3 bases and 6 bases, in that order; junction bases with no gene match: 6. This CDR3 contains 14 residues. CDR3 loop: CASSFDRGGSEAFF. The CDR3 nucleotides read TGTGCCAGCAGCTTCGACAGGGGAGGGTCTGAAGCTTTCTTT.